This T cell receptor beta chain was documented in a study of T cell responses to AZD1222 COVID-19 vaccine. General observations from the study: Only a handful of AZD1222 recipients, roughly six in all, had baseline seropositivity. It was only after the peak T cell response that any repertoires were sampled. Most donors were white British and more were female, and clonal diversity was possibly underestimated.

V lost 3 bases to trimming and J lost 6 bases, with 10 bases between them. Germline V gives CDR1 SGHTA, CDR2 FQGTGA. This CDR3 region has 13 residues. On this clone itself: Antigen specificity is unknown.

Here immunoSEQ multiplex PCR was the method, and the copy in TCRdb shows in-frame clones only, minus some. This sample yields 130,000 or so clones, of which about 90% are seen a single time; roughly 7.1% belongs to the top ten. Sequencing used peripheral blood, obtained 28 days after the second dose of the MenACWY control vaccine. The sequence was obtained from an adult who received the MenACWY meningococcal vaccine as a control. This chain joins TRBV7-3 and TRBJ2-3, with a possible D match to TRBD2 (5 bases). The CDR3 reads CASSFTAADTQYF. Here the CDR3 DNA reads TGTGCCAGCAGCTTTACAGCGGCGGATACGCAGTATTTT.